One and the same sample provided the 3 T cell receptor beta chains below, sequenced in a study of PD-1 blockade in classical Hodgkin lymphoma. Every patient relapsed after autologous stem cell transplantation, and brentuximab vedotin exposure varied. Magnetic negative selection purified CD4+ T cells from thawed PBMCs. Clones were sequenced by immunoSEQ multiplex PCR, and TCRdb holds only the in-frame ones, with some missing. The sample shows a few thousand clones, 87% of them seen only once. Sequences were derived from CD4+ T cells from blood, sampled at baseline. Receptors originate from a human donor with classical Hodgkin lymphoma.

The V call is TRBV28, the J call TRBJ2-1; TRBD2 agrees at 10 bases. CDR3 length equals 14 residues. Germline V gene data show CDR1 as MDHEN and CDR2 as SYDVKM. The ends lost 7 bases at V and 5 bases at J; junction bases unmatched: 5. The DNA of the CDR3 is TGTGCCAGCAAACTAGCGGGGTACAACAATGAGCAGTTCTTC. This encodes CASKLAGYNNEQFF.

This clone showed up just once. The chain joins TRBV5-4 to TRBJ2-7; perhaps TRBD2 as D (6 bases). In germline, CDR1 is SGHNT, CDR2 YYREEE (reference sequence). This CDR3 spans 13 amino acids. Trimming took off 4 bases at V and 3 bases at J, with 11 bases between the two ends. The CDR3 coding sequence is TGTGCCAGCAGCGCCGGGAGCCGCTACGAGCAGTACTTC. Its protein product is CASSAGSRYEQYF. The full variable domain, rest sourced from reference TRBV5-4 and TRBJ2-7, is ETGVTQSPTHLIKTRGQQVTLRCSSQSGHNTVSWYQQALGQGPQFIFQYYREEENGRGNFPPRFSGLQFPNYSSELNVNALELDDSALYLCASSAGSRYEQYFGPGTRLTVT.

The V call is TRBV5-1, the J call TRBJ1-2; D is unresolved. This CDR3 spans 14 amino acids. V was clipped by 4 bases and J by 3 bases, with 13 bases between them. Germline values: CDR1 SGHRS, CDR2 YFSETQ. CDR3 in amino acids: CASSQAFRDYGYTF. In DNA, the CDR3 is TGCGCCAGCAGCCAGGCATTCCGGGACTATGGCTACACCTTC. Full variable domain (outside the CDR3, taken from reference TRBV5-1 and TRBJ1-2): KAGVTQTPRYLIKTRGQQVTLSCSPISGHRSVSWYQQTPGQGLQFLFEYFSETQRNKGNFPGRFSGRQFSNSRSEMNVSTLELGDSALYLCASSQAFRDYGYTFGSGTRLTVV.